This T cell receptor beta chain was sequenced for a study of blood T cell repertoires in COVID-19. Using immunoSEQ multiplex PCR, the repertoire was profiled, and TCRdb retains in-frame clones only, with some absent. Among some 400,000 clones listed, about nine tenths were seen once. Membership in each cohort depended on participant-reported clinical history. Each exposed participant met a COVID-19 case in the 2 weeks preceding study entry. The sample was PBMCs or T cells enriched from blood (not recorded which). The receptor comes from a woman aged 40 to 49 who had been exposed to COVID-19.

In nucleotides, the CDR3 is TGTGCCAGTAGTATTTTTGCTGGTGGACTACGTGGCTACACCTTC. Translation gives CASSIFAGGLRGYTF. The chain employs TRBV19 and TRBJ1-2; D is unclear. Germline V gives CDR1 LNHDA, CDR2 SQIVND (reference sequence). The CDR3 totals 15 residues. V was clipped by 3 bases and J by 7 bases, with 18 bases between them.